The 12 T cell receptor beta chains presented below share a single source sample, sequenced in a study of blood T cells in healthy people across ages. Primers used in a second PCR of roughly 6 to 11 cycles were a sample-barcoded 5' primer and a J-beta primer mix. TCRdb fed the 5' RACE reads into MiXCR, producing one record per CDR3 protein. The profile shows about 900,000 distinct CDR3 sequences, 40% to 60% of them singletons. Material: blood. These receptors all come from a man aged 25 to 45 in good health.

This chain joins TRBV10-3 and TRBJ2-5, with TRBD2 matching over 8 bases. This CDR3 is built from 15 residues. The V and J ends lost 3 bases and 7 bases, in that order; junction bases with no gene match: 10. Germline values: CDR1 ENHRY, CDR2 SYGVKD. CDR3 sequence (DNA): TGTGCCATCAGTGAAGCGACTAGCGTTGGTGGGACCCAGTACTTC. Encoded protein: CAISEATSVGGTQYF.

This clonotype was seen more than once but under ten times. The chain joins TRBV5-6 to TRBJ2-1, with D possibly matching TRBD1 (5 bases). Trimming took off 0 bases at V and 8 bases at J, with 12 bases between the two ends. Germline V CDR1 and CDR2: SGHDT, YYEEEE. This CDR3 is built from 14 residues. The CDR3 sequence is CASSLATGWDEQFF. CDR3 coding DNA: TGTGCCAGCAGCTTGGCCACAGGTTGGGATGAGCAGTTCTTC.

The V gene is TRBV5-1, the J gene TRBJ2-2; 14 bases map to TRBD2. The CDR3 consists of 17 residues. Trimming at V came to 3 bases and at J to 4 bases, leaving 5 bases not matched to a gene. Germline V gene lookup returns CDR1 SGHRS and CDR2 YFSETQ. In DNA, the CDR3 is TGCGCCAGCAGCTGGGGACTAGCGGGGGAAGGCACCGGGGAGCTGTTTTTT. The encoded protein is CASSWGLAGEGTGELFF.

The V gene is TRBV7-2, the J gene TRBJ2-3; a weak D match, TRBD2 (5 bases). The CDR3 has 14 residues. Germline V lookup: CDR1 SGHTA, CDR2 FQGNSA. Trimming shortened V by 5 bases and J by 5 bases, and 14 bases separated the two germline ends. Written as DNA, the CDR3 is TGTGCCAGCAGCCCCGGCGGGTCGAAAGATACGCAGTATTTT. This codes for CASSPGGSKDTQYF.

This clonotype was detected ten times or more. The chain links TRBV29-1 to TRBJ2-1; D gene ambiguous. Trimming removed 3 bases at V and 8 bases at J, with 11 bases between. Germline values: CDR1 SQVTM, CDR2 ANQGSEA. CDR3 length equals 12 residues. The CDR3 spells CSVEADVDEQFF. DNA for the CDR3: TGCAGCGTTGAGGCTGATGTGGATGAGCAGTTCTTC.

This clonotype appeared once. The chain uses TRBV30 and TRBJ1-4; 7 nucleotides align to TRBD1. V shed 3 bases, J shed 3 bases, and the junction held 7 bases outside the gene matches. Germline V CDR1 and CDR2: GTSNPN, SVGIG (reference sequence). This CDR3 has 15 residues. The CDR3 here is CAWSETGWANEKLFF. In DNA form, the CDR3 reads TGTGCCTGGAGCGAGACAGGGTGGGCTAATGAAAAACTGTTTTTT. Drawing the rest from reference TRBV30 and TRBJ1-4, the complete variable domain is SQTIHQWPATLVQPVGSPLSLECTVEGTSNPNLYWYRQAAGRGLQLLFYSVGIGQISSEVPQNLSASRPQDRQFILSSKKLLLSDSGFYLCAWSETGWANEKLFFGSGTQLSVL.

This clonotype was counted only a few times. The V and J genes are TRBV4-1 and TRBJ1-1; D remains ambiguous. Trimming cost V 0 bases and J 1 base, with 9 bases left between them. Germline CDR1 and CDR2: MGHRA and YSYEKL. The CDR3 runs to 15 residues. In DNA, the CDR3 is TGCGCCAGCAGCCAAGACCGCCGGGGGAACACTGAAGCTTTCTTT. Its translation: CASSQDRRGNTEAFF.

The rearrangement links TRBV6-1 to TRBJ2-1, with no clear D. The J call may be wrong; the DNA end is better matched by TRBJ2-7. The CDR3 extends over 14 amino acids. Germline lookup yields CDR1 MNHNS and CDR2 SASEGT. The CDR3 is CASSERIRSHEQYF. Written as DNA, the CDR3 is TGTGCCAGCAGTGAAAGGATACGGTCACACGAGCAGTACTTC.

This chain uses TRBV7-2 with TRBJ1-2; the D is unclear. CDR1 is SGHTA and CDR2 is FQGNSA in the germline V gene. Deletions cut 1 base from V and 3 bases from J, with 12 bases between. The CDR3 has 15 residues. Written as DNA, the CDR3 is TGTGCCAGCAGCTTAGGCAGGACGTTGGACTATGGCTACACCTTC. Amino acid sequence: CASSLGRTLDYGYTF.

The genes are TRBV5-1 and TRBJ2-7; no firm D call. From germline, CDR1 is SGHRS and CDR2 YFSETQ. Between the trimmed V and J ends, which lost 2 bases and 5 bases, there was a span of 11 bases. The CDR3 sequence is 13 residues long. CDR3: CASSFVVEDEQYF. CDR3 nucleotides: TGCGCCAGCAGCTTTGTTGTCGAAGACGAGCAGTACTTC.

V and J are TRBV20-1 and TRBJ1-1; the match to TRBD1 covers 7 bases. J gave up 1 base and V 4 bases, and 6 bases lay outside the gene matches. There are 14 residues in the CDR3. Looked up from germline, CDR1 is DFQATT and CDR2 is SNEGSKA (reference sequence). CDR3 in amino acids: CSATTGTGNTEAFF. The CDR3 nucleotides are TGCAGTGCTACGACAGGGACCGGGAACACTGAAGCTTTCTTT.

The sample holds a few counts of this clonotype. The chain uses TRBV6-5 and TRBJ2-5; 8 bases are a match to TRBD2. J lost 5 bases, V lost 0 bases, and 2 bases had no gene match. In germline, CDR1 is MNHEY, CDR2 SVGAGI. The CDR3 consists of 14 residues. This chain's CDR3 is CASSYSPGGETQYF. CDR3 nucleotides: TGTGCCAGCAGTTACTCTCCGGGGGGGGAGACCCAGTACTTC.